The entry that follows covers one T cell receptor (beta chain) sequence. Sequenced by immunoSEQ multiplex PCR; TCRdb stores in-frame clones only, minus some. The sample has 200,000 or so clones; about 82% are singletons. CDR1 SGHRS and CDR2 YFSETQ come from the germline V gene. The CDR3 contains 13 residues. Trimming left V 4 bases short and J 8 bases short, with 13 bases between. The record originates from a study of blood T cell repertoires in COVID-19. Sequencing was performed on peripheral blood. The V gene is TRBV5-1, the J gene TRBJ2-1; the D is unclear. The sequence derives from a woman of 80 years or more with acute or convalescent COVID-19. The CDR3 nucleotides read TGCGCCAGCAGCATACCCCCGAGAGATGAGCAGTTCTTC. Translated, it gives CASSIPPRDEQFF.